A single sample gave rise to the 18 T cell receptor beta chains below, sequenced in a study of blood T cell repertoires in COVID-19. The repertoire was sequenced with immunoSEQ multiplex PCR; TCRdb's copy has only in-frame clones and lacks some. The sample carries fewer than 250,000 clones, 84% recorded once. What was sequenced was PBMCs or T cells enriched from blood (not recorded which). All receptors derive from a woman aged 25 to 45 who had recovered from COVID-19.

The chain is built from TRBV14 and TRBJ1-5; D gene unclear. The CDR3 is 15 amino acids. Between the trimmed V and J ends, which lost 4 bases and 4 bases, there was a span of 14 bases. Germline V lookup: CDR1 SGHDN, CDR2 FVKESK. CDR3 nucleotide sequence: TGTGCCAGCAGCCCTGCCCTCGGGGAAAATCAGCCCCAGCATTTT. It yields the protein CASSPALGENQPQHF.

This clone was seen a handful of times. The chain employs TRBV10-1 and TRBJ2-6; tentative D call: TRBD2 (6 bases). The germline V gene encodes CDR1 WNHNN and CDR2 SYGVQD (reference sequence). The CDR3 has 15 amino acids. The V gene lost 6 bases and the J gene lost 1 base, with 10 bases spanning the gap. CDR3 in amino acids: CASSRGLSGANVLTF. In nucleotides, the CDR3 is TGCGCCAGCAGCCGGGGGTTATCTGGGGCCAACGTCCTGACTTTC.

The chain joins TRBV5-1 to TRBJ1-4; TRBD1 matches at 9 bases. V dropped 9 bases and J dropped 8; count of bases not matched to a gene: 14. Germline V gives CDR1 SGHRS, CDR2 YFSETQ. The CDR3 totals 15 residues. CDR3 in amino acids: CATTEGQGPREKLFF. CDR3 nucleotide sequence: TGCGCCACCACGGAGGGACAGGGTCCTCGGGAAAAACTGTTTTTT.

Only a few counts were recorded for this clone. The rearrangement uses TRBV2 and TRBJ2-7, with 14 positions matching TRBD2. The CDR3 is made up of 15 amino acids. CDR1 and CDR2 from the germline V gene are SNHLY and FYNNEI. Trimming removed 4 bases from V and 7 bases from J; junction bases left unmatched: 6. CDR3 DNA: TGTGCCAGCAGTGCAATTCGACTAGCGGGAGGGGAGCAGTACTTC. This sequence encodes CASSAIRLAGGEQYF.

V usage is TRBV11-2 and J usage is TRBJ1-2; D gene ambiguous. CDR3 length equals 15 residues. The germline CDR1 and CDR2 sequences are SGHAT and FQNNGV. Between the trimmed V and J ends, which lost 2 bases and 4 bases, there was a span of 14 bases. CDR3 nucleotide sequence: TGTGCCAGCAGCTTATGGAGGGAAATCGGCTATGGCTACACCTTC. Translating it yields CASSLWREIGYGYTF.

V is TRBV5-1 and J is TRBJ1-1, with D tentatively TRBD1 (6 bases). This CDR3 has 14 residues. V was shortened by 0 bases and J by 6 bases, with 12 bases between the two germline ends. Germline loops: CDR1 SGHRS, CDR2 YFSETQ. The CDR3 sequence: CASSLDRVGAEAFF. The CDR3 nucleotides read TGCGCCAGCAGCTTGGACAGGGTAGGTGCTGAAGCTTTCTTT.

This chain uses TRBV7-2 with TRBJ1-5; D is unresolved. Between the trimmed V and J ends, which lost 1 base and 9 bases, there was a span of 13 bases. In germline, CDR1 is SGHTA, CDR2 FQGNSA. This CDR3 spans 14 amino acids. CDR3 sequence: CASSLVASPGPQHF. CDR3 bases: TGTGCCAGCAGCTTAGTGGCCAGTCCTGGGCCCCAGCATTTT. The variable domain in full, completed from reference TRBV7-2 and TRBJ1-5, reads GAGVSQSPSNKVTEKGKDVELRCDPISGHTALYWYRQSLGQGLEFLIYFQGNSAPDKSGLPSDRFSAERTGGSVSTLTIQRTQQEDSAVYLCASSLVASPGPQHFGDGTRLSIL.

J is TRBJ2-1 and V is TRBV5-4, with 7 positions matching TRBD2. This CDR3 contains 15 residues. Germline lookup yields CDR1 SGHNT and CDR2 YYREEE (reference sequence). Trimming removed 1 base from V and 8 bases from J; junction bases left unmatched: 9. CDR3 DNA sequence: TGTGCCAGCAGCTTGAGGGACTACGCATTTGATGAGCAGTTCTTC. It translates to CASSLRDYAFDEQFF.

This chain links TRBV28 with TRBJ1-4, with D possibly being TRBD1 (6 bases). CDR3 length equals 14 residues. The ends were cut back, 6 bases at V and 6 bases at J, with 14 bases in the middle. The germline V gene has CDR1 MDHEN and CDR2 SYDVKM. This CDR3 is CASRKQGWDEKLFF. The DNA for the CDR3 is TGTGCCAGCAGGAAACAGGGATGGGATGAAAAACTGTTTTTT.

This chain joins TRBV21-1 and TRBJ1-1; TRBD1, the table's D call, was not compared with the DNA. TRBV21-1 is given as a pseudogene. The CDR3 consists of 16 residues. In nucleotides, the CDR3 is TGTGCCAGCACCCCAGGCAGGGTGGTACTGAACACTGAAGCTTTCTTT. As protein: CASTPGRVVLNTEAFF.

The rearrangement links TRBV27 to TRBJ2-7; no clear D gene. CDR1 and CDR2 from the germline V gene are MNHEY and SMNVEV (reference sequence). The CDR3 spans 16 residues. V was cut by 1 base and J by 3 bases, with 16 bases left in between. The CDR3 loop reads CASSLYSTSTGYEQYF. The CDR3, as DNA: TGTGCCAGCAGTTTATACTCGACTTCTACGGGCTACGAGCAGTACTTC.

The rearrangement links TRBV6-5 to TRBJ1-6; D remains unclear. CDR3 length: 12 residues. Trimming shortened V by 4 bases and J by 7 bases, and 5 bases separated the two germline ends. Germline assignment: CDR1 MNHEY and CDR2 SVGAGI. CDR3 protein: CASSLQNSPLHF. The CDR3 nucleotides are TGTGCCAGCAGTTTACAGAATTCACCCCTCCACTTT.

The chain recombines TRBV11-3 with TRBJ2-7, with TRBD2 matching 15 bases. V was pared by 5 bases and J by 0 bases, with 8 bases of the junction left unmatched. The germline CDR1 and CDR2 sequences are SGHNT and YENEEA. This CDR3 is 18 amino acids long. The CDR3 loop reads CASSPGLAGGPFSYEQYV. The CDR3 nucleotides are TGTGCCAGCAGCCCGGGACTAGCGGGGGGACCCTTCTCCTACGAGCAGTACGTC.

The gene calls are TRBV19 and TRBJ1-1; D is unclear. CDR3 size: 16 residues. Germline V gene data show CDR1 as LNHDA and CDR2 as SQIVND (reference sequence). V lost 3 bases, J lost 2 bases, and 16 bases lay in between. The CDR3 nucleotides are TGTGCCAGTAGTATCTTATCGAGGAGGAGCAACACTGAAGCTTTCTTT. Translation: CASSILSRRSNTEAFF.

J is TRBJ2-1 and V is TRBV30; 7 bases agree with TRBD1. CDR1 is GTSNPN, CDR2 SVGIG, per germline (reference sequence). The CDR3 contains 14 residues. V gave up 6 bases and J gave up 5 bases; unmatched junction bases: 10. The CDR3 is CACAGTENNNEQFF. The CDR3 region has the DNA TGTGCCTGTGCCGGGACAGAAAATAACAATGAGCAGTTCTTC.

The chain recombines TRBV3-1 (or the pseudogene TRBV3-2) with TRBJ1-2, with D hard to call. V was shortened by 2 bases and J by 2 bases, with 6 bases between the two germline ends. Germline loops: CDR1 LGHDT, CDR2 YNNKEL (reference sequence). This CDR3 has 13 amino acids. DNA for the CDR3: TGTGCCAGCAGCCAACGTGAGAACTATGGCTACACCTTC. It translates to CASSQRENYGYTF.

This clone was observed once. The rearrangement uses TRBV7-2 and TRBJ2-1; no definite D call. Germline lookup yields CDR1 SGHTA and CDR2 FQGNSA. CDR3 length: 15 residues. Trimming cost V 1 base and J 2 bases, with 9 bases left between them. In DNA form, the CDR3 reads TGTGCCAGCAGCTTAGATAAACGAGCCTACAATGAGCAGTTCTTC. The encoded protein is CASSLDKRAYNEQFF.

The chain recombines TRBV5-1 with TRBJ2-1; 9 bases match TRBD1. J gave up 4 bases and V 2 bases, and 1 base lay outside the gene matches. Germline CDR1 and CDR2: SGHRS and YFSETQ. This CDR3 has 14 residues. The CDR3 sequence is CASSFGQGYNEQFF. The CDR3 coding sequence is TGCGCCAGCAGCTTCGGACAGGGGTACAATGAGCAGTTCTTC.